This entry features one T cell receptor (beta chain) sequence. Trimming left V 7 bases short and J 1 base short, with 32 bases between. Germline lookup yields CDR1 ENHRY and CDR2 SYGVKD. This CDR3 is 21 amino acids long. These data are taken from a study of shared clonotypes between healthy human individuals. Evenly divided among several immunoSEQ plates was the genomic DNA of each subset. With ten immunoSEQ deep assay plates, unsorted PBMC DNA underwent sequencing. The table came from immunoSEQ multiplex PCR; TCRdb's copy has only in-frame clones and leaves some out. The profile covers approximately 470,000 clones, with roughly 80% appearing a single time and more than 9.5% taken by the ten largest. Caucasian adults residing in Nashville, Tennessee made up all the donors.

Sequenced material: PBMCs. The chain combines TRBV10-3 with TRBJ2-1, with a tentative D call TRBD1 (11 bases). This sequence originates from a woman between 40 and 55 years old in good health. Some clones in this sample may be carry-over from other donors' samples. CDR3 region: CAITGTGGLASWGRSYNEQFF. CDR3 DNA sequence: TGTGCCATCACCGGGACAGGGGGACTAGCGAGTTGGGGTCGATCCTACAATGAGCAGTTCTTC.